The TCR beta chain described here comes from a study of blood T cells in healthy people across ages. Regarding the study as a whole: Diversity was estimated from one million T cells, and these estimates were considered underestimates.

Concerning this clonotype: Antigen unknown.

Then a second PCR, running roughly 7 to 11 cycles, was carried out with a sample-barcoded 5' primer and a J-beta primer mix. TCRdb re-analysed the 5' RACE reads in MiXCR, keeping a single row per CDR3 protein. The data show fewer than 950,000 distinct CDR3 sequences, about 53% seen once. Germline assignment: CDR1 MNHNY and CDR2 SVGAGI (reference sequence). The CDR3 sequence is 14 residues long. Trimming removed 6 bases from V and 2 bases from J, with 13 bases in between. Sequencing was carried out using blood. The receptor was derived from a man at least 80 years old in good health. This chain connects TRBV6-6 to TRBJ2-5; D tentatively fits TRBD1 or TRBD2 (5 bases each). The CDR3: CASRNRGLQETQYF. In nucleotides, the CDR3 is TGTGCCAGCAGGAACCGGGGCCTACAAGAGACCCAGTACTTC.